What follows are 25 T cell receptor beta chains derived from one specimen sequenced in a study of human T cells and chemical hapten exposure. The sample's time point: patch test 3, about 24 weeks after DPC sensitization. Treatment given: therapeutic diphenylcyclopropenone sensitization with weekly scalp DPC. One entry per CDR3 protein, called by TCRdb with MiXCR from the RACE reads. This sample carries about 160,000 distinct CDR3 sequences, around 30% of them seen once, and the ten largest clones take approximately 2.3%. The source material was whole blood, sampled in connection with sensitization to the hapten diphenylcyclopropenone (DPC). Receptors originate from a young woman with alopecia areata. Some clones in this sample may be carry-over from other donors' samples.

The chain has TRBV9 and TRBJ1-2, with D possibly being TRBD1 (5 bases). The CDR3 runs to 14 residues. Germline V gene data show CDR1 as SGDLS and CDR2 as YYNGEE. The V gene lost 0 bases and the J gene lost 3 bases, with 9 bases spanning the gap. The CDR3 loop reads CASSVGGGDYGYTF. In DNA form, the CDR3 reads TGTGCCAGCAGCGTAGGCGGGGGTGACTATGGCTACACCTTC. Based on the CDR3 plus reference TRBV9 and TRBJ1-2, the full variable domain is DSGVTQTPKHLITATGQRVTLRCSPRSGDLSVYWYQQSLDQGLQFLIQYYNGEERAKGNILERFSAQQFPDLHSELNLSSLELGDSALYFCASSVGGGDYGYTFGSGTRLTVV.

The V call is TRBV5-1, the J call TRBJ1-6; 9 bases agree with TRBD1. This CDR3 comprises 14 residues. The V segment lost 4 bases and the J segment 5 bases; nucleotides outside the gene matches: 1. Germline V gives CDR1 SGHRS, CDR2 YFSETQ. DNA for the CDR3: TGCGCCAGCAGCGGACAGGGGAATAATTCACCCCTCCACTTT. This translates into CASSGQGNNSPLHF.

Only a few counts were recorded for this clonotype. The chain combines TRBV27 with TRBJ2-1, with 8 bases lining up with TRBD2. The CDR3 spans 16 residues. V lost 3 bases and J lost 4; bases outside the gene matches: 8. The germline CDR1 and CDR2 sequences are MNHEY and SMNVEV (reference sequence). The CDR3 nucleotides are TGTGCCAGCAGTTTCTTGGCGGGGGGACCTTACAATGAGCAGTTCTTC. It encodes CASSFLAGGPYNEQFF.

This clonotype was observed a handful of times. The chain recombines TRBV27 with TRBJ1-6; D remains ambiguous. Trimming cost V 4 bases and J 0 bases, with 10 bases left between them. The CDR3 has 16 amino acids. Germline CDR1 is MNHEY and CDR2 is SMNVEV (reference sequence). CDR3 coding DNA: TGTGCCAGCAGTTCCCAGCTAGCCTCCTATAATTCACCCCTCCACTTT. It is translated as CASSSQLASYNSPLHF.

This clonotype was counted a few times. The chain joins TRBV7-9 to TRBJ1-1; D ambiguous. Trimming removed 6 bases from V and 6 bases from J, with 20 bases in between. The germline V gene encodes CDR1 SEHNR and CDR2 FQNEAQ (reference sequence). The CDR3 loop spans 15 amino acids. The CDR3 here is CASSRVVGGDAEAFF. CDR3 DNA sequence: TGTGCCAGCAGTCGAGTCGTCGGCGGCGACGCTGAAGCTTTCTTT. The full variable domain, its missing parts supplied by reference TRBV7-9 and TRBJ1-1, is DTGVSQNPRHKITKRGQNVTFRCDPISEHNRLYWYRQTLGQGPEFLTYFQNEAQLEKSRLLSDRFSAERPKGSFSTLEIQRTEQGDSAMYLCASSRVVGGDAEAFFGQGTRLTVV.

CDR3 protein: CASSHAAGGPYEQYF. In DNA, the CDR3 is TGTGCCAGCAGTCATGCGGCGGGAGGGCCCTACGAGCAGTACTTC. The V and J genes are TRBV27 and TRBJ2-7, with TRBD2 matching 9 bases. The CDR3 runs 15 residues. Germline values: CDR1 MNHEY, CDR2 SMNVEV (reference sequence). V was clipped by 5 bases and J by 2 bases; unmatched bases: 7.

The V gene is TRBV20-1, the J gene TRBJ2-5; TRBD2 aligns across 10 bases. This CDR3 contains 13 residues. Germline V gene sequence: CDR1 DFQATT, CDR2 SNEGSKA (reference sequence). Trimming cost V 3 bases and J 7 bases; bases outside gene matches: 5. The CDR3 spells CSARSGGGGTQYF. CDR3 in DNA: TGCAGTGCTAGGAGCGGGGGGGGCGGGACCCAGTACTTC.

This clonotype was found a few times. In DNA form, the CDR3 reads TGTGCCAGCAGCCAAGACCTGATTGACAGGTCCTACTACGAGCAGTACTTC. This encodes CASSQDLIDRSYYEQYF. The rearrangement joins TRBV3-1 to TRBJ2-7, with a weak D call TRBD1 (6 bases). CDR1 is LGHDT, CDR2 YNNKEL, per germline (reference sequence). V was trimmed by 0 bases and J by 3 bases, leaving 18 bases between them. This CDR3 has 17 amino acids.

This clonotype was counted only a few times. The chain links TRBV27 to TRBJ1-6, with D perhaps matching TRBD1 (5 bases). The V end was cut by 5 bases, the J end by 3 bases, with 20 bases between. The germline gives CDR1 MNHEY, CDR2 SMNVEV (reference sequence). The CDR3 spans 18 residues. The CDR3 coding sequence is TGTGCCAGCAGTCCAACCCCCCCGGGGCCCGACTATAATTCACCCCTCCACTTT. It yields the protein CASSPTPPGPDYNSPLHF.

This clonotype was counted only a few times. J is TRBJ2-2 and V is TRBV12-3 or TRBV12-4; 9 nucleotides line up with TRBD2. CDR3 length equals 15 residues. Trimming removed 3 bases from V and 7 bases from J; junction bases left unmatched: 6. The CDR3 DNA is TGTGCCAGCAGTTTGTTAGCGGGAGCGGGCGGGGAGCTGTTTTTT. Encoded protein: CASSLLAGAGGELFF.

This clonotype was detected only a few times. The rearrangement uses TRBV4-3 and TRBJ1-6, with D possibly being TRBD1 (5 bases). V was shortened by 1 base and J by 9 bases, with 16 bases between the two germline ends. From germline, CDR1 is LGHNA and CDR2 YSLEER. This CDR3 is 16 amino acids long. The CDR3 DNA is TGCGCCAGCAGCCAAGCCCCTGGTAACGGGGGTTCACCCCTCCACTTT. It codes for CASSQAPGNGGSPLHF.

The chain uses TRBV29-1 and TRBJ2-7; D might be TRBD2 (5 bases). Germline V lookup: CDR1 SQVTM, CDR2 ANQGSEA. There are 17 residues in the CDR3. The ends were cut back, 0 bases at V and 1 base at J, with 19 bases in the middle. This CDR3 reads CSVEERRGRSGSYEQYF. CDR3 DNA: TGCAGCGTTGAAGAACGCCGCGGACGGAGCGGTTCCTACGAGCAGTACTTC.

This clonotype was found a few times. The chain links TRBV10-3 to TRBJ1-1, with a weak D call TRBD1 (5 bases). This CDR3 is built from 13 residues. V lost 9 bases to trimming and J lost 1 base, with 12 bases between them. Germline V lookup: CDR1 ENHRY, CDR2 SYGVKD. The CDR3 loop reads CAMGDTKNTEAFF. The CDR3 DNA follows: TGTGCCATGGGGGATACAAAGAACACTGAAGCTTTCTTT.

This clonotype has more than one count but fewer than ten. This rearrangement joins TRBV28 to TRBJ2-3, with a tentative D call TRBD1 (6 bases). Trimming removed 3 bases from V and 6 bases from J, with 13 bases in between. Germline CDR1 is MDHEN and CDR2 is SYDVKM. The CDR3 contains 14 residues. The CDR3 coding sequence is TGTGCCAGCAGTTTTGGGGGCCTTACTGATACGCAGTATTTT. Translated, it gives CASSFGGLTDTQYF.

This clonotype was seen ten or more times. This rearrangement joins TRBV11-2 to TRBJ2-2; 8 bases align to TRBD2. This CDR3 has 14 residues. The J segment lost 4 bases and the V segment lost 5 bases, leaving 3 bases of the junction unmatched. The V gene's germline CDR1 is SGHAT and CDR2 FQNNGV. The CDR3, as DNA: TGTGCCAGCAGCACACTAGCGGTCACCGGGGAGCTGTTTTTT. As protein: CASSTLAVTGELFF.

This chain joins TRBV5-1 and TRBJ2-7; either TRBD1 or TRBD2 may supply D (5 bases each). CDR3 length: 17 residues. Germline assignment: CDR1 SGHRS and CDR2 YFSETQ. The V end lost 5 bases, the J end lost 0 bases, and 21 bases lay between the germline ends. CDR3 coding DNA: TGCGCCAGCAGTCACCCGGGACGCCGCTTGAGCTCCTACGAGCAGTACTTC. Amino acids: CASSHPGRRLSSYEQYF. Variable domain in full (rest from reference TRBV5-1 and TRBJ2-7): KAGVTQTPRYLIKTRGQQVTLSCSPISGHRSVSWYQQTPGQGLQFLFEYFSETQRNKGNFPGRFSGRQFSNSRSEMNVSTLELGDSALYLCASSHPGRRLSSYEQYFGPGTRLTVT.

This chain uses TRBV29-1 with TRBJ2-7; 9 bases align to TRBD2. The V gene end was trimmed by 4 bases and the J gene end by 5 bases; junction bases not matched to a gene: 9. The CDR3 consists of 14 residues. Germline V gives CDR1 SQVTM, CDR2 ANQGSEA. The DNA of the CDR3 is TGCAGCGTTGCGCGGGAGGGCCATTTCAACGAGCAGTACTTC. It yields the protein CSVAREGHFNEQYF.

The table lists this clonotype with a few counts. The chain carries TRBV10-3 and TRBJ1-6, with D unclear. Germline CDR1 reads ENHRY; CDR2 reads SYGVKD. This CDR3 comprises 14 residues. Trimming removed 3 bases at V and 0 bases at J, with 3 bases between. The CDR3 here is CAISEDSYNSPLHF. CDR3 coding DNA: TGTGCCATCAGTGAAGACTCCTATAATTCACCCCTCCACTTT.

The chain employs TRBV7-9 and TRBJ2-1, with TRBD1 matching over 7 bases. CDR1 SEHNR and CDR2 FQNEAQ come from the germline V gene (reference sequence). The ends lost 3 bases at V and 9 bases at J; junction bases unmatched: 5. There are 13 residues in the CDR3. CDR3: CASSLRQGLEQFF. The CDR3 region has the DNA TGTGCCAGCAGCTTGAGACAGGGTCTTGAGCAGTTCTTC. Supplemented by reference TRBV7-9 and TRBJ2-1, the full variable domain reads DTGVSQNPRHKITKRGQNVTFRCDPISEHNRLYWYRQTLGQGPEFLTYFQNEAQLEKSRLLSDRFSAERPKGSFSTLEIQRTEQGDSAMYLCASSLRQGLEQFFGPGTRLTVL.

This clonotype was counted once. The chain employs TRBV19 and TRBJ2-7; D perhaps matches TRBD2 (5 bases). The V gene lost 6 bases and the J gene lost 3 bases, with 9 bases spanning the gap. From germline, CDR1 is LNHDA and CDR2 SQIVND (reference sequence). The CDR3 loop spans 12 amino acids. The CDR3 DNA is TGTGCCAGTAGGGACGGGAACTACGAGCAGTACTTC. Protein product: CASRDGNYEQYF.

J is TRBJ2-5 and V is TRBV19; a weak D match, TRBD2 (5 bases). The CDR3 length is 13 residues. V gave up 8 bases and J gave up 0 bases, with 10 bases separating them. Germline V CDR1 and CDR2: LNHDA, SQIVND (reference sequence). CDR3 coding DNA: TGTGCCAGTCGGACTCACGACCAAGAGACCCAGTACTTC. Residues: CASRTHDQETQYF.

The rearrangement uses TRBV6-6 and TRBJ2-3, with a possible D match to TRBD2 (5 bases). The V and J ends lost 5 bases and 2 bases respectively, with 17 bases between them. The CDR3 length is 16 residues. The germline gives CDR1 MNHNY, CDR2 SVGAGI (reference sequence). CDR3 nucleotides: TGTGCCAGCAGTCGCAATATAGAGGGCCCCACAGATACGCAGTATTTT. Its translation is CASSRNIEGPTDTQYF.

This clonotype was found many times. CDR3 coding DNA: TGTGCCAGCAGTGCTCGGACCACACCCCTCCACTTT. This sequence encodes CASSARTTPLHF. The chain combines TRBV28 with TRBJ1-6; D is uncertain. Germline CDR1 MDHEN, CDR2 SYDVKM. The CDR3 loop spans 12 amino acids. With 5 bases removed from V and 11 bases from J, the gap between germline ends came to 10 bases. The variable domain in full, with the rest retrieved from reference TRBV28 and TRBJ1-6, is DVKVTQSSRYLVKRTGEKVFLECVQDMDHENMFWYRQDPGLGLRLIYFSYDVKMKEKGDIPEGYSVSREKKERFSLILESASTNQTSMYLCASSARTTPLHFGNGTRLTVT.

The chain recombines TRBV18 with TRBJ1-1, with D unresolved. Germline assignment: CDR1 KGHSH and CDR2 LQKENI. V shed 3 bases and J shed 7 bases, with 15 bases lying between them. CDR3 length: 14 amino acids. DNA for the CDR3: TGTGCCAGCTCACCCACGGGTCCGTCCGATGAAGCTTTCTTT. This gives the protein CASSPTGPSDEAFF.

This rearrangement joins TRBV5-6 to TRBJ2-3, with TRBD1 identical over 7 bases. Germline-derived CDR1 and CDR2 are SGHDT and YYEEEE. The ends lost 4 bases at V and 1 base at J; junction bases unmatched: 9. The CDR3 runs 16 residues. For the CDR3, the DNA is TGTGCCAGCAGCACCGACAGGGATTACGGCACAGATACGCAGTATTTT. This sequence encodes CASSTDRDYGTDTQYF.